One sample yielded the 4 T cell receptor beta chains listed below, sequenced in a study of Ad26.COV2.S vaccination and SARS-CoV-2 variants. Treatment described: about 20 received Ad26.COV2.S at low or high dose, single or two shots; 5 received placebo; per-sample allocation not given. Sampling was done on day 63 after the first vaccine or placebo injection. This table comes from immunoSEQ multiplex PCR, and its TCRdb copy is limited to in-frame clones, with some not included. The sample holds some 270,000 clones, 87% seen once. Sequencing used peripheral blood, obtained in a trial of Ad26.COV2.S vaccine versus placebo. The receptors originated from a person between 18 and 59 years old who received the Ad26.COV2.S COVID-19 vaccine or a placebo.

The chain carries TRBV12-3 or TRBV12-4 and TRBJ1-2; TRBD1 might be the D (6 bases). The V gene lost 6 bases and the J gene lost 2 bases, with 7 bases spanning the gap. This CDR3 has 12 residues. DNA for the CDR3: TGTGCCAGCAGCGGACAGAACTATGGCTACACCTTC. Translated: CASSGQNYGYTF.

The rearrangement uses TRBV11-2 and TRBJ1-2; 9 bases line up with TRBD1. The CDR3 has 12 residues. Trimming at V came to 10 bases and at J to 6 bases, leaving 6 bases not matched to a gene. The germline gives CDR1 SGHAT, CDR2 FQNNGV. CDR3 sequence: CATPGQGNGYTF. The CDR3 DNA reads as TGTGCCACCCCGGGACAGGGAAATGGCTACACCTTC.

The J gene is TRBJ2-1, the V gene TRBV9; D may be TRBD2 (6 bases). Deletions cut 7 bases from V and 3 bases from J, with 11 bases between. Germline V gives CDR1 SGDLS, CDR2 YYNGEE. CDR3 length: 13 amino acids. This CDR3 reads CASSRGDYNEQFF. CDR3 nucleotides: TGTGCCAGCTCCCGCGGGGACTACAATGAGCAGTTCTTC. The whole variable domain, filled in from reference TRBV9 and TRBJ2-1, reads DSGVTQTPKHLITATGQRVTLRCSPRSGDLSVYWYQQSLDQGLQFLIQYYNGEERAKGNILERFSAQQFPDLHSELNLSSLELGDSALYFCASSRGDYNEQFFGPGTRLTVL.

The chain combines TRBV6-5 with TRBJ2-5; 8 bases line up with TRBD2. The germline CDR1 and CDR2 sequences are MNHEY and SVGAGI. With 6 bases clipped from V and 4 bases from J, the junction kept 10 bases outside the gene matches. The CDR3 loop spans 15 amino acids. In DNA, the CDR3 is TGTGCCAGCAGAACCACTAGCGGCAAAATAGAGACCCAGTACTTC. This gives the protein CASRTTSGKIETQYF.